The next 6 T cell receptor beta chains were all read from a single sample in a study of cytomegalovirus exposure and HLA in healthy donors (TCRdb year 2017). The library was made by the immunoSEQ multiplex PCR assay. A mixture of 60 forward primers for TCR Vbeta segments and 13 reverse primers for TCR Jbeta segments was used in the multiplex PCR. The table was pulled from immuneACCESS by TCRdb, which kept in-frame rearrangements only. Such tables lose some clones; where checked, under half of the loss comes from unresolved V genes, and the rest has no known cause. For this sample there are 150,000 to 250,000 clones; 70% to 85% appear just once. 0.075% to 0.1% of the sample is held by the ten biggest clonotypes. The sequenced material came from PBMCs. The receptors originated from a boy aged 2 to 10 in good health and CMV-seronegative.

J is TRBJ1-1 and V is TRBV13; 7 nucleotides agree with TRBD1. The CDR3 extends over 15 amino acids. CDR1 is PRHDT, CDR2 FYEKMQ, per germline (reference sequence). After removal of 5 bases from V and 1 base from J, the junction contained 7 bases not matched to a gene. The CDR3 coding sequence is TGTGCCAGCAGCAGGTGGGACAGTAAGAACACTGAAGCTTTCTTT. It translates to CASSRWDSKNTEAFF.

As DNA, the CDR3 is TGTGCCAGCAGCTTAGTATTGCAGGGTTACGAGCAGTACTTC. Translating gives CASSLVLQGYEQYF. The chain is built from TRBV7-2 and TRBJ2-7; possible D gene TRBD1, 5 bases. V shed 1 base and J shed 4 bases, with 11 bases lying between them. The germline gives CDR1 SGHTA, CDR2 FQGNSA. This CDR3 is built from 14 residues. The whole variable domain, remainder taken from reference TRBV7-2 and TRBJ2-7, is GAGVSQSPSNKVTEKGKDVELRCDPISGHTALYWYRQSLGQGLEFLIYFQGNSAPDKSGLPSDRFSAERTGGSVSTLTIQRTQQEDSAVYLCASSLVLQGYEQYFGPGTRLTVT.

The V and J genes are TRBV25-1 and TRBJ2-5; 7 positions match TRBD2. This CDR3 has 12 amino acids. Looked up from germline, CDR1 is MGHDK and CDR2 is SYGVNS. V lost 9 bases and J lost 1; bases outside the gene matches: 2. This CDR3 reads CARWGGQETQYF. CDR3 sequence (DNA): TGTGCCAGATGGGGGGGCCAAGAGACCCAGTACTTC.

V gene TRBV7-2 combines with J gene TRBJ1-1; D gene ambiguous. Germline CDR1 is SGHTA and CDR2 is FQGNSA. The CDR3 loop spans 14 amino acids. V lost 2 bases, J lost 1 base, and 8 bases lay in between. The CDR3 protein is CASSLLDPNTEAFF. The CDR3 nucleotides read TGTGCCAGCAGCTTATTAGATCCGAACACTGAAGCTTTCTTT.

In this sample, this clone turned up a few times. The chain uses TRBV7-2 and TRBJ1-4; 9 bases agree with TRBD1. CDR1 is SGHTA, CDR2 FQGNSA, per germline. J lost 8 bases, V lost 5 bases, and 6 bases had no gene match. The CDR3 sequence is 14 residues long. CDR3 DNA sequence: TGTGCCAGCAGCCCCGGGACAGGGCGAGAAAAACTGTTTTTT. This sequence encodes CASSPGTGREKLFF.

The chain employs TRBV5-6 and TRBJ1-1; D ambiguous. Germline V gene data show CDR1 as SGHDT and CDR2 as YYEEEE. The CDR3 spans 14 residues. V was pared by 1 base and J by 2 bases, with 9 bases between. The CDR3 sequence is CASSLLGGNTEAFF. The CDR3 DNA sequence: TGTGCCAGCAGCTTGTTAGGAGGCAACACTGAAGCTTTCTTT. Using reference TRBV5-6 and TRBJ1-1 for the parts outside the CDR3, the full variable domain is DAGVTQSPTHLIKTRGQQVTLRCSPKSGHDTVSWYQQALGQGPQFIFQYYEEEERQRGNFPDRFSGHQFPNYSSELNVNALLLGDSALYLCASSLLGGNTEAFFGQGTRLTVV.